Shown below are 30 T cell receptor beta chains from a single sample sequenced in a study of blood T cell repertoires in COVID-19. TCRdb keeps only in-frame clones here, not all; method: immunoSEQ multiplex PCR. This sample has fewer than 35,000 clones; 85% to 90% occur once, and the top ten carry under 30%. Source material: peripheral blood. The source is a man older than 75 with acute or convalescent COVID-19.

CDR3 coding DNA: TGTGCCAGCACAGGGGCGGCGAACACTGAAGCTTTCTTT. Amino acid sequence: CASTGAANTEAFF. The chain combines TRBV25-1 with TRBJ1-1, with D tentatively TRBD1 (6 bases). The V gene's germline CDR1 is MGHDK and CDR2 SYGVNS. V was clipped by 7 bases and J by 1 base, with 10 bases between them. This CDR3 is built from 13 residues. The whole variable domain, filled in from reference TRBV25-1 and TRBJ1-1, reads EADIYQTPRYLVIGTGKKITLECSQTMGHDKMYWYQQDPGMELHLIHYSYGVNSTEKGDLSSESTVSRIRTEHFPLTLESARPSHTSQYLCASTGAANTEAFFGQGTRLTVV.

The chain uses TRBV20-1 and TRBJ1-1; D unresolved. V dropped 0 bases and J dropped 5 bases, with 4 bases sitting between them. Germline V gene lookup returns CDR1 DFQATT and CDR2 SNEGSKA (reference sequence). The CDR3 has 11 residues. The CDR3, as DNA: TGCAGTGCTAGAGATATAACTGAAGCTTTCTTT. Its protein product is CSARDITEAFF.

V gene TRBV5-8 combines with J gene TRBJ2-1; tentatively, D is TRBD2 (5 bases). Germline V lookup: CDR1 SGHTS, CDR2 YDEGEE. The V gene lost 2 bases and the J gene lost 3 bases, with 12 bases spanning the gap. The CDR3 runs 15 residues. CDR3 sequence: CASSLGSSFYNEQFF. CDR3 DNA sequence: TGTGCCAGCAGCTTAGGGTCTAGCTTCTACAATGAGCAGTTCTTC.

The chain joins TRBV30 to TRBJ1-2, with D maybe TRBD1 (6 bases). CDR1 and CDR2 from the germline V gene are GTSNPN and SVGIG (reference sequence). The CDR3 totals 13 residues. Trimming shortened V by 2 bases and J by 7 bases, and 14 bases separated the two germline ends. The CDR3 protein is CAWSNRVQGGYTF. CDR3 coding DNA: TGTGCCTGGAGTAACAGGGTACAGGGTGGCTACACCTTC.

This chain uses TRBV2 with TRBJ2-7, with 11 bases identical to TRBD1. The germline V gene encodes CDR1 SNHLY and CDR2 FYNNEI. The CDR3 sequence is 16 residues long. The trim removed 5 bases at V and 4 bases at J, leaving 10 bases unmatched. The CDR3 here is CASSKGQGDLVYEQYF. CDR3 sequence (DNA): TGTGCCAGCAGTAAGGGACAGGGGGATTTAGTTTACGAGCAGTACTTC.

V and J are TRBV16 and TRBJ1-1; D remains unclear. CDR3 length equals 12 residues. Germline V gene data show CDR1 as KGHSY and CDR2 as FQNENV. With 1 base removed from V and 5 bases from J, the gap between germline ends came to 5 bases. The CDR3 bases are TGTGCCAGCAGCCAATTCCGGACTGAAGCTTTCTTT. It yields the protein CASSQFRTEAFF.

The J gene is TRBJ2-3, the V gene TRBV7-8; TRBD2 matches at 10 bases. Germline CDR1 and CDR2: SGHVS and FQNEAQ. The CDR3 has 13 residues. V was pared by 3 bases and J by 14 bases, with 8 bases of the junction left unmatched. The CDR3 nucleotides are TGTGCCAGCAGCTTCGGAGCGGGAGGGCCGGGGTATTTT. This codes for CASSFGAGGPGYF.

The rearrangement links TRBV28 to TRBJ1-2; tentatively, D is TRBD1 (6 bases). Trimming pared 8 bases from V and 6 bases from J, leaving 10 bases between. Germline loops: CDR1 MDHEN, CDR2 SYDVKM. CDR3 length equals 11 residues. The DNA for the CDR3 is TGTGCCAGCCGCTCAGGGGATGGCTACACCTTC. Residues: CASRSGDGYTF.

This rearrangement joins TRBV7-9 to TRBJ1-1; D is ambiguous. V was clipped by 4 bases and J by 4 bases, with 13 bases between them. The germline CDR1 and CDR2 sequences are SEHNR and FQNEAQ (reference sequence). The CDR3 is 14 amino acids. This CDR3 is CASSSGRISTEAFF. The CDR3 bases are TGTGCCAGCAGCTCAGGCAGAATATCCACTGAAGCTTTCTTT.

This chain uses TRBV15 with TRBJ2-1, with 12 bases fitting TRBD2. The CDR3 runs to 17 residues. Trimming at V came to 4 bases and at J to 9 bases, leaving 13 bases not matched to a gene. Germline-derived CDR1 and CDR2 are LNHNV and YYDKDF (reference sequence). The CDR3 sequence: CATSTANAASGRGEQFF. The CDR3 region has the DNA TGTGCCACCAGCACCGCCAATGCGGCTAGCGGGAGGGGTGAGCAGTTCTTC.

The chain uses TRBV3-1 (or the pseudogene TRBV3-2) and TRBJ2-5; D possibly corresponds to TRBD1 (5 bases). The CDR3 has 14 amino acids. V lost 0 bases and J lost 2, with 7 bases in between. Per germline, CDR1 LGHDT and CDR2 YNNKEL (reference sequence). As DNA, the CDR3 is TGTGCCAGCAGCCAAGACCCAGGGCAAGAGACCCAGTACTTC. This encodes CASSQDPGQETQYF.

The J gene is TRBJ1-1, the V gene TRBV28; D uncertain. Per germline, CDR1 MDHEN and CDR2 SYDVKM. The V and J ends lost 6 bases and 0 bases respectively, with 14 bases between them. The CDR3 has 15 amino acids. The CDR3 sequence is CASSVLTGMNTEAFF. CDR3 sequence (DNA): TGTGCCAGCAGCGTTCTAACGGGGATGAACACTGAAGCTTTCTTT.

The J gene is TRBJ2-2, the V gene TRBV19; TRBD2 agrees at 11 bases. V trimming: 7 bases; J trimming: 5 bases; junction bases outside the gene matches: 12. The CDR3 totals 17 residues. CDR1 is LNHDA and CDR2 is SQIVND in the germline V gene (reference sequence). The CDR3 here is CASTLKRASGRTGELFF. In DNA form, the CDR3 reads TGTGCCAGTACCCTCAAGAGGGCTAGCGGGAGGACCGGGGAGCTGTTTTTT. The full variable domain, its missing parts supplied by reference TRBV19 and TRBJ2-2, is DGGITQSPKYLFRKEGQNVTLSCEQNLNHDAMYWYRQDPGQGLRLIYYSQIVNDFQKGDIAEGYSVSREKKESFPLTVTSAQKNPTAFYLCASTLKRASGRTGELFFGEGSRLTVL.

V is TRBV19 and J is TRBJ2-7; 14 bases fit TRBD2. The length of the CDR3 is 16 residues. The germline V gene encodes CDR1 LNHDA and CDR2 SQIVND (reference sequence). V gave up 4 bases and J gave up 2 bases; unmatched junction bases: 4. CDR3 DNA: TGTGCCAGTAGTACCGGGACTAGCGGGAGTACCTACGAGCAGTACTTC. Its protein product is CASSTGTSGSTYEQYF.

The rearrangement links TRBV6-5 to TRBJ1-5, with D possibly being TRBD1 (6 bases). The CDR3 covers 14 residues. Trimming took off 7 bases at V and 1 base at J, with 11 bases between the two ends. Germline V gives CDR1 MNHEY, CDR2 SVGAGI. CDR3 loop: CASNVGASNQPQHF. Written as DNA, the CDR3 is TGTGCCAGCAATGTGGGGGCGAGCAATCAGCCCCAGCATTTT.

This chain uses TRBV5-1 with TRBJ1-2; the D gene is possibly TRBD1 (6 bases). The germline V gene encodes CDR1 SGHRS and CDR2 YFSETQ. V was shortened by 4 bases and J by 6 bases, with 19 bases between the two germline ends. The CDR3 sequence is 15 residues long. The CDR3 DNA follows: TGCGCCAGCAGCGCGACCGGGGACATTTTCGATGGCTACACCTTC. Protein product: CASSATGDIFDGYTF.

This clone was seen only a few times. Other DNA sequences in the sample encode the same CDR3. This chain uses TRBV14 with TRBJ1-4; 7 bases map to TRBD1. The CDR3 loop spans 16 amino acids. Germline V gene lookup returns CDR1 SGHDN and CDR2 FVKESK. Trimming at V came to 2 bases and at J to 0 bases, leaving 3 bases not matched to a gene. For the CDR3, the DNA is TGTGCCAGCAGCCAACGACAGGGCTCAACTAATGAAAAACTGTTTTTT. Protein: CASSQRQGSTNEKLFF.

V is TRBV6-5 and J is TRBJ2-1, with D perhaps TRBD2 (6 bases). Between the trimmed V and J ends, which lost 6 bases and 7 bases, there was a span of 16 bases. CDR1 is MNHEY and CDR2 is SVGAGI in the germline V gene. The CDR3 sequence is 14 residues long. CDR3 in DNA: TGTGCCAGCAGGCACCCGGGACTTAGAAATGAGCAGTTCTTC. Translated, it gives CASRHPGLRNEQFF.

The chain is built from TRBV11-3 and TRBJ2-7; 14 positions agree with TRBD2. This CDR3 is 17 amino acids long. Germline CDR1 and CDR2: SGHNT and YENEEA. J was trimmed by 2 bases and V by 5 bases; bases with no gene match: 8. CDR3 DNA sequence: TGTGCCAGCAGCCCCGGACTAGCGGGAGGAATAGCCTACGAGCAGTACTTC. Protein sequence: CASSPGLAGGIAYEQYF.

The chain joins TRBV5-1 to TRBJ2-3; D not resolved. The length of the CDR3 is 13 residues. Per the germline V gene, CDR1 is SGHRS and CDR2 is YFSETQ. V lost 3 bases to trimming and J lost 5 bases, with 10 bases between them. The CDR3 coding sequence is TGCGCCAGCAGCTCAGAGGTTGAAGATACGCAGTATTTT. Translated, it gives CASSSEVEDTQYF. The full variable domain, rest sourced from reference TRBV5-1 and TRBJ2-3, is KAGVTQTPRYLIKTRGQQVTLSCSPISGHRSVSWYQQTPGQGLQFLFEYFSETQRNKGNFPGRFSGRQFSNSRSEMNVSTLELGDSALYLCASSSEVEDTQYFGPGTRLTVL.

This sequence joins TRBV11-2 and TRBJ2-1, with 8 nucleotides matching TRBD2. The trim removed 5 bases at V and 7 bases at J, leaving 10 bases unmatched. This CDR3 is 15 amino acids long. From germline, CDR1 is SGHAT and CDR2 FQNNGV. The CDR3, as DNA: TGTGCCAGCAGCCGCAGGGTAGCGGGATTGAATGAGCAGTTCTTC. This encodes CASSRRVAGLNEQFF.

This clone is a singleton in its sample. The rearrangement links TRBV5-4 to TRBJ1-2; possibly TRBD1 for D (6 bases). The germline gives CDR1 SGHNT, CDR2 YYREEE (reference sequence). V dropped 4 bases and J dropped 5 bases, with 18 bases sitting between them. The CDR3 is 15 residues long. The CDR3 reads CASSLSLGASYGYTF. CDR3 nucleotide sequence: TGTGCCAGCAGCCTCTCGTTGGGGGCTAGTTATGGCTACACCTTC.

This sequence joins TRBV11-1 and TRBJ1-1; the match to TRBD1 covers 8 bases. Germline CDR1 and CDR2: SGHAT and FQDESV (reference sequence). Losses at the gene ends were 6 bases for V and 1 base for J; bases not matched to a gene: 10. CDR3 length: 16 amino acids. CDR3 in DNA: TGTGCCAGCAGGCCCGGGACAGGTGTGTGGAACACTGAAGCTTTCTTT. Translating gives CASRPGTGVWNTEAFF.

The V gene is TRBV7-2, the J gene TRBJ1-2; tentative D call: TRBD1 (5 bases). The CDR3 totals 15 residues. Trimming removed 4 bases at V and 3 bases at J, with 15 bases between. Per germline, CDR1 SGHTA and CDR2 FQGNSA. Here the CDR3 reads CASSSQAGPDYGYTF. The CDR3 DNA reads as TGTGCCAGCAGCTCCCAAGCGGGGCCAGACTATGGCTACACCTTC.

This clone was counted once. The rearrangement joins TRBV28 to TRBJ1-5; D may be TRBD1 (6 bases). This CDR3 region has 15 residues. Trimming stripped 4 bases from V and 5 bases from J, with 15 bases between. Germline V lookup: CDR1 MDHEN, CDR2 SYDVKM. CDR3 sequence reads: CASSWRRGGDQPQHF. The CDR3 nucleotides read TGTGCCAGCAGTTGGCGTAGGGGGGGGGATCAGCCCCAGCATTTT.

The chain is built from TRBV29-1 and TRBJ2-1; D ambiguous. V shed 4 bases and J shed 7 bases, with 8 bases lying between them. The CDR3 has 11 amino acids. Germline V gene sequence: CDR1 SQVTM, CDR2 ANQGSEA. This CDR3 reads CSVGHFNEQFF. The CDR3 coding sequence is TGCAGCGTTGGGCATTTTAATGAGCAGTTCTTC.

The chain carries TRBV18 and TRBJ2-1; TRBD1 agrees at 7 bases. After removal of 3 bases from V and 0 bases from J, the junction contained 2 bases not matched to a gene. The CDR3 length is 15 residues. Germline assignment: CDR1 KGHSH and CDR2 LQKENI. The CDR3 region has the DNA TGTGCCAGCTCACCCGACAGGGACTCCTACAATGAGCAGTTCTTC. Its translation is CASSPDRDSYNEQFF.

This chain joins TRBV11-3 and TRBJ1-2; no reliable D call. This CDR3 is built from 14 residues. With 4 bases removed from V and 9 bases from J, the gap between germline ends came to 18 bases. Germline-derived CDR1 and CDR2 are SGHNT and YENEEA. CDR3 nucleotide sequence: TGTGCCAGCAGCTCACTCCCCGAGGCCCGACGCTACACCTTC. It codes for CASSSLPEARRYTF.

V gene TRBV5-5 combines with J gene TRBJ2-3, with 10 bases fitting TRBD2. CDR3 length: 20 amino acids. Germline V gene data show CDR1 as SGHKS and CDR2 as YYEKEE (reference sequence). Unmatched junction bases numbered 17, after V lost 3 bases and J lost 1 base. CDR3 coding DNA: TGTGCCAGCAGCTCGCCGACTAGCGGGTTAAGACGCTTCGGCACAGATACGCAGTATTTT. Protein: CASSSPTSGLRRFGTDTQYF.

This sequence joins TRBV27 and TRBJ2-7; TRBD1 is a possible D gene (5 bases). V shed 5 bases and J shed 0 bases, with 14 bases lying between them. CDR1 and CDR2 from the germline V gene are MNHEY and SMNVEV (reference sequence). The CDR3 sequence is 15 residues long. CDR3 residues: CASSPSPGISYEQYF. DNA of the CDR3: TGTGCCAGCAGTCCGTCACCAGGGATCTCCTACGAGCAGTACTTC.